The source of this T cell receptor (beta chain) is a study of blood T cell repertoires in COVID-19. The CDR3 contains 12 residues. Trimming removed 3 bases from V and 5 bases from J, with 8 bases in between. Germline-derived CDR1 and CDR2 are SGHTA and FQGNSA. The protocol was immunoSEQ multiplex PCR, while the TCRdb copy is restricted to in-frame clones and leaves out a portion. The profile shows more than 300,000 clones, about 86% of them singletons. The V and J genes are TRBV7-2 and TRBJ2-7; possible D gene TRBD2, 5 bases. The sequencing input was peripheral blood. The clonotype originates from a woman between 50 and 59 years old with acute or convalescent COVID-19. The DNA of the CDR3 is TGTGCCAGCAGCTTGACTAACGACGAGCAGTACTTC. Protein sequence: CASSLTNDEQYF.